The 21 T cell receptor beta chains below all came from one sample that was sequenced in a study of shared clonotypes between healthy human individuals. Method: immunoSEQ multiplex PCR; TCRdb's copy keeps in-frame clones and lacks some. The data contain some 2,500,000 clones, 85% to 95% of them seen just once; the ten biggest clones take up 0.3% to 0.4%. Sequencing was done on a sample of naive CD4+ T cells from PBMCs. The subset here: CD45RA+ positively selected. These receptors originate from a man younger than 30 in good health. Some clones in this sample may be carry-over from other donors' samples.

This rearrangement joins TRBV5-6 to TRBJ2-3, with TRBD2 matching 14 bases. Germline V gives CDR1 SGHDT, CDR2 YYEEEE. V was pared by 3 bases and J by 3 bases, with 6 bases of the junction left unmatched. This CDR3 is built from 17 residues. This CDR3 is CASSSGLAGVYTDTQYF. In nucleotides, the CDR3 is TGTGCCAGCAGCTCGGGACTAGCGGGAGTTTATACAGATACGCAGTATTTT.

This chain joins TRBV27 and TRBJ2-5, with TRBD1 matching 7 bases. From germline, CDR1 is MNHEY and CDR2 SMNVEV (reference sequence). The V gene end was trimmed by 4 bases and the J gene end by 2 bases; junction bases not matched to a gene: 7. The CDR3 is 15 amino acids. CDR3 region: CASSSSRQGQETQYF. The CDR3 DNA reads as TGTGCCAGCAGTTCTTCCCGACAGGGACAAGAGACCCAGTACTTC.

The chain uses TRBV19 and TRBJ1-5, with unresolved D. The length of the CDR3 is 12 residues. Trimming pared 4 bases from V and 9 bases from J, leaving 10 bases between. The germline gives CDR1 LNHDA, CDR2 SQIVND (reference sequence). The CDR3 DNA is TGTGCCAGTAGTACCAAGACGCGGCCCCAGCATTTT. Translation gives CASSTKTRPQHF.

The V gene is TRBV10-3, the J gene TRBJ2-7; D is ambiguous. The germline V and J ends were trimmed by 0 bases and 1 base, with 7 bases remaining between them. Looked up from germline, CDR1 is ENHRY and CDR2 is SYGVKD. The CDR3 has 14 residues. CDR3 sequence: CAISESGLSYEQYF. In DNA form, the CDR3 reads TGTGCCATCAGTGAGTCTGGATTATCCTACGAGCAGTACTTC.

The genes are TRBV7-2 and TRBJ1-3, with D unresolved. This CDR3 spans 17 amino acids. Germline CDR1 reads SGHTA; CDR2 reads FQGNSA. V lost 5 bases and J lost 0, with 17 bases in between. The CDR3 here is CASSPRWGISSGNTIYF. CDR3 bases: TGTGCCAGCAGCCCAAGATGGGGTATTAGCTCTGGAAACACCATATATTTT.

The V gene is TRBV15, the J gene TRBJ1-3; 10 nucleotides agree with TRBD1. This CDR3 has 18 amino acids. Per the germline V gene, CDR1 is LNHNV and CDR2 is YYDKDF (reference sequence). The V segment lost 2 bases and the J segment 0 bases; nucleotides outside the gene matches: 7. CDR3 region: CATSRTWDRGFSGNTIYF. The CDR3 DNA reads TGTGCCACCAGCAGAACTTGGGACAGGGGTTTCTCTGGAAACACCATATATTTT.

This chain uses TRBV6-5 with TRBJ2-5; D uncertain. This CDR3 is 12 amino acids long. Germline CDR1 and CDR2: MNHEY and SVGAGI. V dropped 10 bases and J dropped 5 bases, with 14 bases sitting between them. CDR3 sequence (DNA): TGTGCCACCACTGCGAAAGGGGAGACCCAGTACTTC. This encodes CATTAKGETQYF.

This rearrangement joins TRBV2 to TRBJ2-7; D might be TRBD1 or TRBD2, each matching 5 bases. CDR3 length: 19 amino acids. With 4 bases removed from V and 0 bases from J, the gap between germline ends came to 25 bases. CDR1 and CDR2 (germline): SNHLY, FYNNEI. The CDR3 region has the DNA TGTGCCAGCAGTGGGGACGGGACGGGCAGTTATAAGAGCTCCTACGAGCAGTACTTC. This encodes CASSGDGTGSYKSSYEQYF.

The gene calls are TRBV5-6 and TRBJ2-5; the D gene could be TRBD1 or TRBD2 (6 bases each). The ends were cut back, 4 bases at V and 4 bases at J, with 17 bases in the middle. Per the germline V gene, CDR1 is SGHDT and CDR2 is YYEEEE. This CDR3 comprises 15 residues. CDR3 region: CASSGGQGRIETQYF. The CDR3 DNA is TGTGCCAGCAGCGGGGGGCAGGGCCGGATAGAGACCCAGTACTTC.

The V call is TRBV28, the J call TRBJ1-1, with 9 bases identical to TRBD1. The CDR3 length is 18 residues. V lost 3 bases, J lost 4 bases, and 15 bases stayed unmatched. CDR1 and CDR2 from the germline V gene are MDHEN and SYDVKM. The CDR3 DNA reads TGTGCCAGCAGTTTCTACCCGGACAGGGGACCCAGTGGCACTGAAGCTTTCTTT. This gives the protein CASSFYPDRGPSGTEAFF. Filled out from reference TRBV28 and TRBJ1-1, the complete variable domain reads DVKVTQSSRYLVKRTGEKVFLECVQDMDHENMFWYRQDPGLGLRLIYFSYDVKMKEKGDIPEGYSVSREKKERFSLILESASTNQTSMYLCASSFYPDRGPSGTEAFFGQGTRLTVV.

This clone was picked up one time. The chain is built from TRBV25-1 and TRBJ2-7, with D uncertain. Per germline, CDR1 MGHDK and CDR2 SYGVNS. V was cut by 7 bases and J by 2 bases, with 15 bases left in between. CDR3 length equals 14 residues. CDR3: CASMSLFNTYEQYF. The CDR3 DNA sequence: TGTGCCAGCATGAGTTTATTTAATACCTACGAGCAGTACTTC.

The chain is built from TRBV5-1 and TRBJ2-1, with a tentative D call TRBD2 (5 bases). From germline, CDR1 is SGHRS and CDR2 YFSETQ. The CDR3 consists of 15 residues. V was clipped by 0 bases and J by 1 base, with 8 bases between them. The CDR3 sequence is CASSLAGLSYNEQFF. CDR3 coding DNA: TGCGCCAGCAGCTTGGCGGGGTTGTCCTACAATGAGCAGTTCTTC.

The V call is TRBV7-9, the J call TRBJ2-7; D may be TRBD2 (6 bases). The V and J ends lost 5 bases and 2 bases respectively, with 19 bases between them. Germline V gene lookup returns CDR1 SEHNR and CDR2 FQNEAQ (reference sequence). CDR3 length: 16 residues. Written as DNA, the CDR3 is TGTGCCAGCAGCCCCGATGGAGGGACTTTCCCCTACGAGCAGTACTTC. Its protein is CASSPDGGTFPYEQYF.

This clone came up a few times. The chain recombines TRBV20-1 with TRBJ1-2; a possible D gene is TRBD1 (5 bases). CDR1 and CDR2 from the germline V gene are DFQATT and SNEGSKA (reference sequence). This CDR3 has 11 amino acids. CDR3 amino acids: CSALDIYGYTF. CDR3 in DNA: TGCAGCGCGCTGGACATTTATGGCTACACCTTC.

The genes are TRBV5-1 and TRBJ2-1; a weak D match, TRBD1 (6 bases). V lost 1 base and J 5 bases, leaving 16 bases between the germline ends. The V gene's germline CDR1 is SGHRS and CDR2 YFSETQ. The CDR3 consists of 16 residues. The CDR3 here is CASSLSYPGVDNEQFF. In DNA form, the CDR3 reads TGCGCCAGCAGCTTGTCCTACCCAGGGGTAGACAATGAGCAGTTCTTC. Looking up the rest from reference TRBV5-1 and TRBJ2-1 gives the full variable domain: KAGVTQTPRYLIKTRGQQVTLSCSPISGHRSVSWYQQTPGQGLQFLFEYFSETQRNKGNFPGRFSGRQFSNSRSEMNVSTLELGDSALYLCASSLSYPGVDNEQFFGPGTRLTVL.

This chain uses TRBV13 with TRBJ2-3, with D possibly matching TRBD2 (6 bases). The CDR3 is 16 amino acids. V dropped 2 bases and J dropped 0 bases, with 12 bases sitting between them. Germline CDR1 and CDR2: PRHDT and FYEKMQ (reference sequence). DNA for the CDR3: TGTGCCAGCAGCTTAATCGGCGGGACTAGCACAGATACGCAGTATTTT. Its protein product is CASSLIGGTSTDTQYF.

J is TRBJ2-5 and V is TRBV7-2, with TRBD2 matching over 9 bases. CDR3 length: 15 amino acids. CDR1 is SGHTA, CDR2 FQGNSA, per germline. V was pared by 2 bases and J by 2 bases, with 3 bases of the junction left unmatched. DNA for the CDR3: TGTGCCAGCAGCTTAAGGCGGGGGGGGCAAGAGACCCAGTACTTC. It codes for CASSLRRGGQETQYF.

V is TRBV27 and J is TRBJ2-1, with unresolved D. The CDR3 is 14 amino acids. V shed 5 bases and J shed 2 bases, with 10 bases lying between them. The germline V gene has CDR1 MNHEY and CDR2 SMNVEV (reference sequence). Here the CDR3 reads CASSLAEAYNEQFF. The CDR3 bases are TGTGCCAGCAGTCTGGCCGAGGCCTACAATGAGCAGTTCTTC.

Written as DNA, the CDR3 is TGTGCCAGTTCAGCCCCCGGGACAGGGAGCTTCGAGCAGTACTTC. It encodes CASSAPGTGSFEQYF. The V and J genes are TRBV19 and TRBJ2-7; 9 positions match TRBD1. Germline assignment: CDR1 LNHDA and CDR2 SQIVND (reference sequence). V was clipped by 8 bases and J by 6 bases; unmatched bases: 14. This CDR3 has 15 residues.

The V gene is TRBV9, the J gene TRBJ2-1; 8 bases match TRBD2. This CDR3 region has 14 residues. The junction had 4 bases not matched to a gene; V was cut back by 0 bases and J by 8 bases. Germline CDR1 and CDR2: SGDLS and YYNGEE. CDR3 nucleotides: TGTGCCAGCAGCGTAGTCGGGACTAGGGATGAGCAGTTCTTC. It translates to CASSVVGTRDEQFF.

The chain uses TRBV6-5 and TRBJ1-4, with D possibly matching TRBD1 (6 bases). The V end was cut by 7 bases, the J end by 5 bases, with 11 bases between. Germline loops: CDR1 MNHEY, CDR2 SVGAGI. The CDR3 has 13 amino acids. CDR3 sequence (DNA): TGTGCCAGCACAACAGGGTGGAATGAAAAACTGTTTTTT. Protein sequence: CASTTGWNEKLFF.